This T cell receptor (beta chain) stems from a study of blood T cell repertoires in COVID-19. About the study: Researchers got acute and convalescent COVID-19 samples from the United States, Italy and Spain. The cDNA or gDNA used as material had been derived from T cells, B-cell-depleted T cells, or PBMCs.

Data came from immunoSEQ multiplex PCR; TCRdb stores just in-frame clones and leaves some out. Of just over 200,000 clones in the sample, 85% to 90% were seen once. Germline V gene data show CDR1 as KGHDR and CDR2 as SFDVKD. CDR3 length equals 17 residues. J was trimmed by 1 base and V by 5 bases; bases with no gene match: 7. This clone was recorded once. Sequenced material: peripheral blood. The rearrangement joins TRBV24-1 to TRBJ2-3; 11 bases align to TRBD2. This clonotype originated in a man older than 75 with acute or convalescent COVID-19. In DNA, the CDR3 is TGTGCCACCAGTGTCCCTAGCGGGAGGCCGGGCACAGATACGCAGTATTTT. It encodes CATSVPSGRPGTDTQYF.